The clone carrying this TCR beta chain was recorded only once. Germline CDR1 and CDR2: MDHEN and SYDVKM. V was cut by 8 bases and J by 10 bases, with 12 bases left in between. This CDR3 is built from 12 residues. Methods used by the authors: Amplification of reference gene primers was used by the study to estimate nucleated cell counts. Sequencing was performed with immunoSEQ multiplex PCR; in TCRdb, only in-frame clones are kept and a portion is missing. V, J and clone size reflect that table, while D and trimming were determined from the DNA. The sample records 200,000 to 250,000 clones, 85% to 90% being singletons. These data belong to a study of blood T cell repertoires in COVID-19. The wider study: Donors in the United States, Italy and Spain gave samples during acute or convalescent COVID-19. In each case, the material was cDNA or gDNA derived from T cells, B-cell-depleted T cells, or PBMCs.

The receptor was derived from a man between 60 and 70 years old who had recovered from COVID-19. The genes are TRBV28 and TRBJ1-6; D is undetermined. What was sequenced was peripheral blood. CDR3 residues: CASFSQVSPLHF. In DNA form, the CDR3 reads TGTGCCAGCTTCTCCCAGGTGTCACCCCTCCACTTT.